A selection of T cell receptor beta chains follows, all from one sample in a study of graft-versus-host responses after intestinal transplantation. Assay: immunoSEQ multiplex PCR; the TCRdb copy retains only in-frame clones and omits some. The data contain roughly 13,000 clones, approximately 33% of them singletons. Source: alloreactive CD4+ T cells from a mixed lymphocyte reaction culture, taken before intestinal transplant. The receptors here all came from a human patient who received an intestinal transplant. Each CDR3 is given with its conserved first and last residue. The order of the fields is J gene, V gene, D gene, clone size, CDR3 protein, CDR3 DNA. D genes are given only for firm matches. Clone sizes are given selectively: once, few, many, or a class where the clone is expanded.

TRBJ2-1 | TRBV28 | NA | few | CASSPLGAGNYNEQFF | TGTGCCAGCAGTCCCCTAGGGGCGGGGAACTACAATGAGCAGTTCTTC
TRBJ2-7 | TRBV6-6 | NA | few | CASSYGWVWGQKQYF | TGTGCCAGCAGTTACGGCTGGGTTTGGGGACAAAAGCAGTACTTC
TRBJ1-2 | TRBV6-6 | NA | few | CASSYSSNYGYTF | TGTGCCAGCAGTTACTCCTCGAACTATGGCTACACCTTC
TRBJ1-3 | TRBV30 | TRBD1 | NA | CACFSGGSGNTIYF | TGTGCCTGCTTCTCAGGGGGCTCTGGAAACACCATATATTTT
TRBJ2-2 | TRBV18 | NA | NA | CASSPRAGSNTGELFF | TGTGCCAGCTCACCACGGGCGGGATCCAACACCGGGGAGCTGTTTTTT
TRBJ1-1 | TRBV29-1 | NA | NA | CSVKDSPTEAFF | TGCAGCGTTAAGGACAGTCCCACTGAAGCTTTCTTT
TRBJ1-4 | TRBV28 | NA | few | CASNTVAGNEKLFF | TGTGCCAGCAACACGGTCGCAGGGAATGAAAAACTGTTTTTT
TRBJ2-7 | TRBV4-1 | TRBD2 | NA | CASSPSRASGRASAYEQYF | TGCGCCAGCAGCCCTTCTCGGGCTAGCGGGAGGGCCTCCGCCTACGAGCAGTACTTC
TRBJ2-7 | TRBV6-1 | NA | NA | CASTAAGPPYEQYF | TGTGCCAGCACGGCTGCCGGGCCCCCCTACGAGCAGTACTTC
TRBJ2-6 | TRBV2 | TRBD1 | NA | CASSQDRAGANVLTF | TGTGCCAGCAGCCAGGACAGGGCTGGGGCCAACGTCCTGACTTTC
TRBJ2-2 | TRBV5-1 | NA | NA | CASSLVSSPPTGELFF | TGCGCCAGCAGCTTGGTTAGTAGTCCTCCGACCGGGGAGCTGTTTTTT
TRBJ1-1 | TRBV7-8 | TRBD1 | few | CASSRTGGLTEAFF | TGTGCCAGCAGCCGGACAGGGGGGTTAACTGAAGCTTTCTTT
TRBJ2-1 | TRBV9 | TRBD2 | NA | CASSSEREPYNEQFF | TGTGCCAGCAGCTCTGAGCGGGAACCCTACAATGAGCAGTTCTTC
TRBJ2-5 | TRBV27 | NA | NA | CASRAGGAKGETQYF | TGTGCCAGCAGAGCCGGCGGGGCCAAGGGAGAGACCCAGTACTTC
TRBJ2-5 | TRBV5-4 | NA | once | CASSHLETQYF | TGTGCCAGCAGCCATTTAGAGACCCAGTACTTC
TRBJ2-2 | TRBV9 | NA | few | CASSVRLNTGELFF | TGTGCCAGCAGCGTCCGATTAAACACCGGGGAGCTGTTTTTT
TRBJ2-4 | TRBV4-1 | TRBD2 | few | CASSQSHQSGRGSMYIQYF | TGCGCCAGCAGCCAATCTCACCAAAGCGGGAGAGGGTCGATGTACATTCAGTACTTC
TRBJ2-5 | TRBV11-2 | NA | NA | CASSPRELETQYF | TGTGCCAGCAGCCCTCGGGAGTTAGAGACCCAGTACTTC
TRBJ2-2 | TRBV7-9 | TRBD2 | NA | CASRPAGAGGPGELFF | TGTGCCAGCAGGCCAGCGGGAGCGGGAGGGCCCGGGGAGCTGTTTTTT
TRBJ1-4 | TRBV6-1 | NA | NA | CASSEALTGLGNEKLFF | TGTGCCAGCAGTGAAGCGCTCACAGGGTTGGGTAATGAAAAACTGTTTTTT
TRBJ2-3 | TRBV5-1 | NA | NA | CASSLTYVDTQYF | TGCGCCAGCAGCTTAACCTACGTAGATACGCAGTATTTT
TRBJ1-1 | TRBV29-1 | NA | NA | CSVGVLRGRDEPPLQAFF | TGCAGCGTTGGAGTCCTCAGGGGTAGGGATGAACCTCCCTTACAAGCTTTCTTT
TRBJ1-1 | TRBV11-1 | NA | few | CASRPQGLTMNTEAFF | TGTGCCAGCAGGCCGCAGGGTCTCACGATGAACACTGAAGCTTTCTTT
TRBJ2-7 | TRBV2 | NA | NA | CASSDPRLVFPYEQYF | TGTGCCAGCAGTGACCCCCGACTAGTTTTTCCCTACGAGCAGTACTTC
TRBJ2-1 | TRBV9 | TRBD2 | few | CASTPQPGTSGSEQFF | TGTGCCAGCACGCCCCAACCCGGGACTAGCGGGAGTGAGCAGTTCTTC
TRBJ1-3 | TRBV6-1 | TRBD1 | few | CASRPRDSGNTIYF | TGTGCCAGCAGACCCCGGGACAGCGGAAACACCATATATTTT
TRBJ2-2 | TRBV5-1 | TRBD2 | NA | CASSLAAGGSTGELFF | TGCGCCAGCAGCTTGGCTGCGGGAGGCTCCACCGGGGAGCTGTTTTTT
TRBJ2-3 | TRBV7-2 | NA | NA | CASSSYTTDTQYF | TGTGCCAGCAGCTCGTACACCACAGATACGCAGTATTTT
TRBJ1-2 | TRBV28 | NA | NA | CASTIRGPPSWVYGYTF | TGTGCCAGCACCATCCGGGGCCCACCCTCATGGGTCTATGGCTACACCTTC
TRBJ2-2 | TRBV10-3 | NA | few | CAISPRGDTGELFF | TGTGCCATCAGCCCAAGGGGAGACACCGGGGAGCTGTTTTTT
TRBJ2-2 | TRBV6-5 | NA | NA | CAFFYGGELFF | TGTGCGTTTTTTTACGGCGGGGAGCTGTTTTTT
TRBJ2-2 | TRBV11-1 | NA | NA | CASSWWDTGELFF | TGTGCCAGCAGCTGGTGGGACACCGGGGAGCTGTTTTTT
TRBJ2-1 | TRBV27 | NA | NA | CASSLGYERYNEQFF | TGTGCCAGCAGTTTAGGCTACGAGCGGTACAATGAGCAGTTCTTC
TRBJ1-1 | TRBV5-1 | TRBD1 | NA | CASSLKKTGGGNTNTEAFF | TGCGCCAGCAGCTTGAAAAAAACAGGGGGCGGCAATACGAACACTGAAGCTTTCTTT
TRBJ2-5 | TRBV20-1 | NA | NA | CSAKKETQYF | TGCAGTGCTAAAAAGGAGACCCAGTACTTC
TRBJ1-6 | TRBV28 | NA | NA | CASRAGASPLHF | TGTGCCAGCAGAGCAGGGGCATCACCCCTCCACTTT
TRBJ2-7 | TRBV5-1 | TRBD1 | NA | CASSLRGTGLYEQYF | TGCGCCAGCAGCTTGAGGGGGACAGGGCTCTACGAGCAGTACTTC
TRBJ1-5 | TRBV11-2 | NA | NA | CASSLDGQPWQPQHF | TGTGCCAGCAGCTTAGATGGCCAGCCGTGGCAGCCCCAGCATTTT
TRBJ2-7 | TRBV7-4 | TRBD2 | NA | CASSPSGRANEQYF | TGTGCCAGCAGCCCCAGCGGGAGGGCCAACGAGCAGTACTTC
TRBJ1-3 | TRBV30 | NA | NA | CAWSGHSGNTIYF | TGTGCCTGGAGTGGACATTCTGGAAACACCATATATTTT
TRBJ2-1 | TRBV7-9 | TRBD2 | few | CASSKAGGPDEQFF | TGTGCCAGCAGCAAAGCGGGAGGGCCCGATGAGCAGTTCTTC
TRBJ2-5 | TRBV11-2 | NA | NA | CASSLGGMETQYF | TGTGCCAGCAGCTTAGGCGGGATGGAGACCCAGTACTTC
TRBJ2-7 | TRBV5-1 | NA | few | CASSLGGAAYEQYF | TGCGCCAGCAGCTTGGGGGGTGCTGCCTACGAGCAGTACTTC
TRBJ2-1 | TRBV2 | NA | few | CAGSLDSYNEQFF | TGTGCCGGTTCCCTGGACAGTTACAATGAGCAGTTCTTC
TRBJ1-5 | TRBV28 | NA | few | CAIRPTDFINQPQHF | TGTGCCATCAGACCGACAGATTTTATCAATCAGCCCCAGCATTTT
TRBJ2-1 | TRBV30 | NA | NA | CAWSGSSYNEQFF | TGTGCCTGGAGCGGAAGCTCCTACAATGAGCAGTTCTTC
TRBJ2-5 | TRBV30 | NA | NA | CAWSGDTSLGTQYF | TGTGCCTGGAGTGGGGACACCTCGCTAGGGACCCAGTACTTC
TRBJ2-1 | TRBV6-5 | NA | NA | CASSAPGRINEQFF | TGTGCCAGCAGTGCCCCGGGACGCATCAATGAGCAGTTCTTC
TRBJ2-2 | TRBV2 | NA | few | CASTIYPTGELFF | TGTGCCAGCACGATCTACCCCACCGGGGAGCTGTTTTTT
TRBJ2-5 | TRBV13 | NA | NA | CASSSRLSGWQETQYF | TGTGCCAGCAGCTCCCGACTAAGCGGGTGGCAAGAGACCCAGTACTTC
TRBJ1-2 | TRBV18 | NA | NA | CASSPADGPHGYTF | TGTGCCAGCTCACCTGCCGACGGCCCACATGGCTACACCTTC
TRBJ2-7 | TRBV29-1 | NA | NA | CSVAVGAGKLTYEQYF | TGCAGCGTTGCCGTTGGAGCAGGGAAGTTGACCTACGAGCAGTACTTC